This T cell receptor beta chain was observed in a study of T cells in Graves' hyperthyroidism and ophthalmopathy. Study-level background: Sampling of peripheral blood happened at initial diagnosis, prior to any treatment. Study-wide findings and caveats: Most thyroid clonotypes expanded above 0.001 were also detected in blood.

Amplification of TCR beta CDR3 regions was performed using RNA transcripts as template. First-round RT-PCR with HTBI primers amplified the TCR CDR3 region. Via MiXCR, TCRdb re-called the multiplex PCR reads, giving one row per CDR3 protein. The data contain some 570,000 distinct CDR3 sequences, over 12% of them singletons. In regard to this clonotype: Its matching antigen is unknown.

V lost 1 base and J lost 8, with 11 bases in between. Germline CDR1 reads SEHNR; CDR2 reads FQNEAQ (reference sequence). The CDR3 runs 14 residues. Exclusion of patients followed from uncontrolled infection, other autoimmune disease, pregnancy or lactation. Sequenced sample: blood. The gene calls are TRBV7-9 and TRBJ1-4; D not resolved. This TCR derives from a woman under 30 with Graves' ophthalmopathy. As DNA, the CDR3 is TGTGCCAGCAGCTTAGGAGGGAGGAGGGAAAAACTGTTTTTT. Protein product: CASSLGGRREKLFF. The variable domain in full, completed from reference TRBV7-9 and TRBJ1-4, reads DTGVSQNPRHKITKRGQNVTFRCDPISEHNRLYWYRQTLGQGPEFLTYFQNEAQLEKSRLLSDRFSAERPKGSFSTLEIQRTEQGDSAMYLCASSLGGRREKLFFGSGTQLSVL.